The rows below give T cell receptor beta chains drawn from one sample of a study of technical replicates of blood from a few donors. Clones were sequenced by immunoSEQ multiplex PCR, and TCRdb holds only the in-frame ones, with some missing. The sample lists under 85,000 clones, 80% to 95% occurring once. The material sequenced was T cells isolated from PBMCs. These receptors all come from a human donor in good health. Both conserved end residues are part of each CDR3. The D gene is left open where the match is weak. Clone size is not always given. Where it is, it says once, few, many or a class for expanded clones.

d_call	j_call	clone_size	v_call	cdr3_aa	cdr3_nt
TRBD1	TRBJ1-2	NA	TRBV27	CASSLYGTGSGYTF	TGTGCCAGCAGTTTATATGGGACAGGGAGTGGCTACACCTTC
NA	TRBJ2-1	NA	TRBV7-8	CASSLYYAGGNEQFF	TGTGCCAGCAGCCTTTACTACGCAGGGGGGAATGAGCAGTTCTTC
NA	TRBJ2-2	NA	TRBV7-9	CASSTNRDPDPGELFF	TGTGCCAGCAGCACAAACCGGGATCCCGACCCCGGGGAGCTGTTTTTT
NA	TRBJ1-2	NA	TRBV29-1	CSADVQGRGNGYTF	TGCAGCGCCGACGTACAGGGAAGGGGGAATGGCTACACCTTC
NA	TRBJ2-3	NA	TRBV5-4	CASSFGSSLDTQYF	TGTGCCAGCAGCTTCGGCAGTAGCCTGGATACGCAGTATTTT
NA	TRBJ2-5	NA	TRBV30	CAWRFPGLETQYF	TGTGCCTGGAGGTTTCCGGGTCTAGAGACCCAGTACTTC
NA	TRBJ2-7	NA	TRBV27	CASSLNILIDSFEQYF	TGTGCCAGCAGTCTTAATATCCTTATCGACAGCTTCGAGCAGTACTTC
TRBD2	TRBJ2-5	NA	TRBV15	CATPGLAGGKETQYF	TGTGCCACCCCCGGGCTAGCGGGAGGAAAGGAGACCCAGTACTTC
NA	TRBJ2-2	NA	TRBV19	CASSISGVPGELFF	TGTGCCAGTAGTATATCAGGGGTACCCGGGGAGCTGTTTTTT
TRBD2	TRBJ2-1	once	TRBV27	CASSLRTSYSNEQFF	TGTGCCAGCAGTTTACGGACTAGCTACTCGAATGAGCAGTTCTTC
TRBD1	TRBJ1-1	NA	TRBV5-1	CASSLGTGIMNTEAFF	TGCGCCAGCAGCTTAGGGACAGGTATTATGAACACTGAAGCTTTCTTT
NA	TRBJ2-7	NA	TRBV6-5	CASSYGGGFSYEQYF	TGTGCCAGCAGTTACGGAGGGGGCTTCTCCTACGAGCAGTACTTC
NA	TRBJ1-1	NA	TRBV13	CASSLIGGTEAFF	TGTGCCAGCAGTCTGATAGGCGGGACTGAAGCTTTCTTT
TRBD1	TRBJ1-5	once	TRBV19	CASSVGTVGQPQHF	TGTGCCAGTAGTGTAGGGACAGTCGGTCAGCCCCAGCATTTT
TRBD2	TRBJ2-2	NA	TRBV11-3	CASSLESSGRFTGELFF	TGTGCCAGCAGCTTGGAATCTAGCGGGAGGTTCACCGGGGAGCTGTTTTTT
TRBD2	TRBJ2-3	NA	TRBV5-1	CASGIAGPSTDTQYF	TGCGCCAGCGGAATAGCGGGACCCTCCACAGATACGCAGTATTTT
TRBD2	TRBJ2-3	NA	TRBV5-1	CASSLVRASGSLRDTQYF	TGCGCCAGCAGCTTGGTGCGGGCTAGCGGGAGCCTTCGGGATACGCAGTATTTT
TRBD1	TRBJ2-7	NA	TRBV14	CASSPRQGTYEQYF	TGTGCCAGCAGCCCCAGACAGGGTACCTACGAGCAGTACTTC
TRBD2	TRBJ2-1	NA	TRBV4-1	CASSQWLAGYNEQFF	TGCGCCAGCAGCCAGTGGCTAGCGGGCTACAATGAGCAGTTCTTC
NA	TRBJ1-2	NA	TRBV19	CASSISPLRYTF	TGTGCCAGTAGTATATCCCCCCTCCGCTACACCTTC
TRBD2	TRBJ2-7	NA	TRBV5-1	CASASGTSGIDEQYF	TGCGCCAGTGCCTCCGGGACTAGCGGGATCGACGAGCAGTACTTC
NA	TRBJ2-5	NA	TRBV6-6	CASSYGAGTQYF	TGTGCCAGCAGTTACGGGGCTGGGACCCAGTACTTC
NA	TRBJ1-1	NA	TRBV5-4	CASSLSGGLVVTEAFF	TGTGCCAGCAGCTTGTCCGGGGGGTTGGTTGTCACTGAAGCTTTCTTT
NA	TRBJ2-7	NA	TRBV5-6	CASTRGSLIYEQYF	TGTGCCAGCACCCGGGGGAGTCTAATCTACGAGCAGTACTTC
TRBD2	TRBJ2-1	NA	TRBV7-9	CASSLIGSGRNEQFF	TGTGCCAGCAGCTTAATTGGTAGCGGGAGGAATGAGCAGTTCTTC
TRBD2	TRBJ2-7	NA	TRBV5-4	CASSQTSGSYEQYF	TGTGCCAGCAGCCAGACTAGCGGGTCCTACGAGCAGTACTTC
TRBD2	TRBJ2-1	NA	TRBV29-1	CSALRTSGYNEQFF	TGCAGCGCCCTAAGGACTAGCGGGTACAATGAGCAGTTCTTC
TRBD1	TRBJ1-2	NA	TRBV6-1	CASSETPGGGVRNYGYTF	TGTGCCAGCAGTGAGACTCCAGGGGGCGGAGTCCGAAACTATGGCTACACCTTC
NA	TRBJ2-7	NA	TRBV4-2	CASSPSRGPYEQYF	TGTGCCAGCTCCCCCTCCAGGGGCCCCTACGAGCAGTACTTC
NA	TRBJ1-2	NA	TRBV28	CASTSGSIYGYTF	TGTGCCAGCACGTCAGGTTCGATCTATGGCTACACCTTC
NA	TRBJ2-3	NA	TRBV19	CASISPGSTQYF	TGTGCCAGTATTAGCCCGGGGTCTACGCAGTATTTT
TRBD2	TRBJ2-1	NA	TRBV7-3	CASSREGYPGYNEQFF	TGTGCCAGCAGCCGGGAGGGGTATCCAGGCTACAATGAGCAGTTCTTC
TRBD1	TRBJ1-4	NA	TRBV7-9	CASSSLTGTGGEKLFF	TGTGCCAGCAGCTCCTTAACCGGGACAGGGGGAGAAAAACTGTTTTTT
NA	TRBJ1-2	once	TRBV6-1	CAGGTLDGYTF	TGTGCCGGCGGGACTTTGGATGGCTACACCTTC
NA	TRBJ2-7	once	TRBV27	CASSAGYEQYF	TGTGCCAGCAGTGCGGGGTACGAGCAGTACTTC
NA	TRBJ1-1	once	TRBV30	CALGASKPEAFF	TGTGCCTTAGGGGCCTCTAAGCCTGAAGCTTTCTTT
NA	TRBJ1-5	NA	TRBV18	CASSPQGQSNQPQHF	TGTGCCAGCTCACCGCAGGGGCAAAGCAATCAGCCCCAGCATTTT
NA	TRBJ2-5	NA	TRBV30	CAWSVQGTETQYF	TGTGCCTGGAGTGTCCAGGGTACGGAGACCCAGTACTTC
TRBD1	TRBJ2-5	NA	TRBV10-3	CAISETGTGGETQYF	TGTGCCATCAGTGAGACCGGGACAGGGGGGGAGACCCAGTACTTC
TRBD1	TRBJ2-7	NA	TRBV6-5	CASSHQGQGGYF	TGTGCCAGCAGCCACCAGGGACAGGGCGGATACTTC
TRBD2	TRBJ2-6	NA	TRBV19	CASGTSGRFTGANVLTF	TGTGCCAGTGGGACTAGCGGGAGATTCACTGGGGCCAACGTCCTGACTTTC
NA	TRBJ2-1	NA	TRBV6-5	CASSSDNEQFF	TGTGCCAGCAGTTCGGACAATGAGCAGTTCTTC
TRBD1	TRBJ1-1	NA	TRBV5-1	CASSLVGAQGAAFF	TGCGCCAGCAGCCTTGTGGGGGCTCAGGGGGCAGCTTTCTTT
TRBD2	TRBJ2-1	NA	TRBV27	CASSLGGIGNEQFF	TGTGCCAGCAGTTTGGGGGGGATAGGGAATGAGCAGTTCTTC
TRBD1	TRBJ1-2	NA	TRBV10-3	CAIEAQTGYGYTF	TGTGCCATCGAGGCCCAGACAGGGTATGGCTACACCTTC
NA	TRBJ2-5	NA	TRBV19	CASTNSDNRGKETQYF	TGTGCCAGTACTAACTCCGATAATCGGGGAAAAGAGACCCAGTACTTC
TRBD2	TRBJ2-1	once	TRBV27	CASSFYASGVSSYNEQFF	TGTGCCAGCAGTTTTTATGCTAGCGGGGTGAGCTCCTACAATGAGCAGTTCTTC
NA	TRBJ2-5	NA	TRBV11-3	CASSFGGNQETQYF	TGTGCCAGCAGCTTTGGCGGGAACCAAGAGACCCAGTACTTC
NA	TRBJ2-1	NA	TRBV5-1	CASSPGRGSYNEQFF	TGCGCCAGCAGCCCGGGCAGGGGTTCCTACAATGAGCAGTTCTTC
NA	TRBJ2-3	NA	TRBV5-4	CASSLNLADTQYF	TGTGCCAGCAGCCTAAATCTCGCCGATACGCAGTATTTT
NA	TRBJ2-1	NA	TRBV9	CASSVGVGLGIYNEQFF	TGTGCCAGCAGCGTAGGTGTGGGACTTGGAATCTACAATGAGCAGTTCTTC
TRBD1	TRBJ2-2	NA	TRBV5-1	CASSLGTGGSGELFF	TGCGCCAGCAGCTTGGGGACAGGGGGCTCCGGGGAGCTGTTTTTT
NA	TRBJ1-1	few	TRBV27	CASSLGTVPTEAFF	TGTGCCAGCAGTTTAGGTACAGTCCCCACTGAAGCTTTCTTT
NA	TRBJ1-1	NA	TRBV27	CASRFGRNTEAFF	TGTGCCAGTCGATTCGGTAGGAACACTGAAGCTTTCTTT
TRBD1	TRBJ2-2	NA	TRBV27	CASSPRDRGYTGELFF	TGTGCCAGCAGTCCCCGGGACAGGGGTTACACCGGGGAGCTGTTTTTT
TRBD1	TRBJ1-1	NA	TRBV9	CASSGNPGQGNTEAFF	TGTGCCAGCAGCGGGAATCCGGGACAGGGGAACACTGAAGCTTTCTTT
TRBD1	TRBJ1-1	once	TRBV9	CASSVGTGSGTEAFF	TGTGCCAGCAGCGTAGGGACAGGGTCGGGCACTGAAGCTTTCTTT
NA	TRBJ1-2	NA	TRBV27	CASGFLGTTNYGYTF	TGTGCCAGCGGATTCTTGGGGACTACTAACTATGGCTACACCTTC
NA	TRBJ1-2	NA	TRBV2	CASRFGQNYGYTF	TGTGCCAGCAGATTTGGACAGAACTATGGCTACACCTTC